These T cell receptor beta chains were read from a single sample in a study of cytomegalovirus exposure and HLA in healthy donors. Data came from immunoSEQ multiplex PCR; TCRdb stores just in-frame clones and leaves some out. Counted here are 300,000 to 400,000 clones, around 86% occurring once; the ten biggest clones make up under 0.9%. Sequenced: PBMCs. The source of these receptors is a woman younger than 35 in good health and CMV-seronegative. CDR3s leave out the opening cysteine and the closing phenylalanine or tryptophan. Some rows mark clone size as missing; the rest say once, few, many or name a class of expanded clone.

abundance,v_gene,j_gene,CDR3aa
NA,TRBV9,TRBJ2-3,ASSVSGTGAMTDTQY
once,TRBV27,TRBJ2-7,ASSFAGASYEQY
NA,TRBV28,TRBJ2-1,ASSLGGLADNEQF
NA,TRBV5-1,TRBJ2-7,ASSLTGGGLYEQY
few,TRBV7-6,TRBJ2-7,ASSPIGGFANEQY
NA,TRBV2,TRBJ2-5,ASSVMDRTFQETQY
NA,TRBV6-5,TRBJ2-3,ASSYSISGGTDTQY
NA,TRBV7-9,TRBJ2-3,ASSLAGVPTDTQY
NA,TRBV10-3,TRBJ2-5,AISDREETQY
NA,TRBV4-1,TRBJ2-7,ASSPGTSPYEQY
NA,TRBV18,TRBJ2-1,ASSPRDEQF
NA,TRBV29-1,TRBJ2-7,SVDGAGAGVEQY
NA,TRBV28,TRBJ2-3,ASSLMGGGGVTDTQY
NA,TRBV7-2,TRBJ2-7,ASSQGGTGAYEQY
NA,TRBV27,TRBJ1-5,ASSLSGQGADQPQH
NA,TRBV27,TRBJ2-1,ASSLTASGRNEQF
NA,TRBV15,TRBJ2-1,ATSRVAADEQF
NA,TRBV7-9,TRBJ1-3,ASRLGPRETIY
NA,TRBV30,TRBJ2-3,AWSAGTGLSTDTQY
NA,TRBV6-5,TRBJ1-1,ASRTGGMNTEAF
once,TRBV2,TRBJ2-7,ASSEGPLGGSSYEQY
NA,TRBV28,TRBJ2-2,ASSLLTSPRPGELF
NA,TRBV30,TRBJ2-5,AWGDTGETQY
NA,TRBV4-1,TRBJ1-5,ASSQQQGSFTPQH
NA,TRBV5-1,TRBJ2-1,ASSTRLDSEQF
NA,TRBV5-4,TRBJ2-1,ASSLAEGARTYNEQF
NA,TRBV11-2,TRBJ2-7,ASSLEGTGVLYEQY
few,TRBV30,TRBJ1-2,AWGRGNGYT
NA,TRBV30,TRBJ1-2,AWRGGLRDGYT
NA,TRBV18,TRBJ2-5,ASSPPPLAGNQETQY
NA,TRBV27,TRBJ2-1,ASKVELAGYDEQF